One and the same sample provided the 18 T cell receptor beta chains below, sequenced in a study of control samples from healthy donors and cancer patients. TCRdb's copy holds only in-frame clones and misses some; the assay was immunoSEQ multiplex PCR. The table includes 150,000 to 180,000 clones, approximately 94% detected once. The specimen sequenced was blood. These receptors were taken from a man aged 35 to 55 in good health.

The chain recombines TRBV29-1 with TRBJ2-3, with 8 nucleotides matching TRBD2. Germline CDR1 is SQVTM and CDR2 is ANQGSEA. The J segment lost 6 bases and the V segment lost 4 bases, leaving 15 bases of the junction unmatched. The CDR3 is made up of 16 amino acids. Here the CDR3 reads CSVGSGGGPPVDTQYF. The CDR3 DNA reads as TGCAGCGTTGGTTCCGGGGGGGGTCCTCCGGTTGATACGCAGTATTTT.

This clone occurred many times. The CDR3 sequence: CASSLSMGTEAFF. The CDR3, as DNA: TGTGCCAGCAGTTTATCGATGGGGACGGAAGCTTTCTTT. J is TRBJ1-1 and V is TRBV27; maybe TRBD1 (5 bases). CDR1 and CDR2 from the germline V gene are MNHEY and SMNVEV (reference sequence). V gave up 0 bases and J gave up 8 bases, with 10 bases separating them. CDR3 length: 13 amino acids.

The V gene is TRBV10-2, the J gene TRBJ2-1; the D gene could be TRBD1 or TRBD2 (6 bases each). This CDR3 has 17 amino acids. V lost 6 bases, J lost 0 bases, and 18 bases lay in between. Germline assignment: CDR1 WSHSY and CDR2 SAAADI. The CDR3 bases are TGCGCCAGCAGAGGTGAGGGGGGAATCTTCTCCTACAATGAGCAGTTCTTC. Translation: CASRGEGGIFSYNEQFF.

V usage is TRBV10-3 and J usage is TRBJ1-1, with 9 bases lining up with TRBD1. CDR3 length equals 14 residues. V lost 10 bases and J lost 2; bases outside the gene matches: 8. Germline loops: CDR1 ENHRY, CDR2 SYGVKD. CDR3 residues: CATRGQGRNTEAFF. CDR3 nucleotides: TGTGCCACACGCGGACAGGGGCGAAACACTGAAGCTTTCTTT.

The chain has TRBV2 and TRBJ1-2; D may be TRBD1 (6 bases). The germline CDR1 and CDR2 sequences are SNHLY and FYNNEI. The CDR3 length is 14 residues. V lost 3 bases to trimming and J lost 4 bases, with 12 bases between them. The CDR3 coding sequence is TGTGCCAGCAGTGACGGGGGGCGGGTCTATGGCTACACCTTC. This sequence encodes CASSDGGRVYGYTF.

The table lists this clone with a count of one. The rearrangement joins TRBV24-1 to TRBJ2-5; TRBD1 agrees at 9 bases. Germline V CDR1 and CDR2: KGHDR, SFDVKD. CDR3 length: 16 amino acids. V lost 5 bases, J lost 5 bases, and 11 bases stayed unmatched. The CDR3 DNA reads TGTGCCACCAGTGCACCCGGGACAGGGCACGGGGAGACCCAGTACTTC. Translating it yields CATSAPGTGHGETQYF.

The V call is TRBV7-6, the J call TRBJ2-2; D could derive from TRBD1 or TRBD2 (5 bases each). Germline assignment: CDR1 SGHVS and CDR2 FNYEAQ. CDR3 length: 15 residues. V gave up 0 bases and J gave up 3 bases, with 8 bases separating them. The DNA of the CDR3 is TGTGCCAGCAGCTTAGCGCCGGGACACACCGGGGAGCTGTTTTTT. It codes for CASSLAPGHTGELFF. The full variable domain, completed using reference TRBV7-6 and TRBJ2-2, is GAGVSQSPRYKVTKRGQDVALRCDPISGHVSLYWYRQALGQGPEFLTYFNYEAQQDKSGLPNDRFSAERPEGSISTLTIQRTEQRDSAMYRCASSLAPGHTGELFFGEGSRLTVL.

J is TRBJ1-1 and V is TRBV19; D remains ambiguous. This CDR3 comprises 15 residues. Germline V gene sequence: CDR1 LNHDA, CDR2 SQIVND (reference sequence). Trimming left V 3 bases short and J 0 bases short, with 11 bases between. Written as DNA, the CDR3 is TGTGCCAGTAGTATTAGTCCGGGGATGAACACTGAAGCTTTCTTT. Translating gives CASSISPGMNTEAFF.

V usage is TRBV5-6 and J usage is TRBJ2-3; 8 bases are shared with TRBD2. Germline CDR1 SGHDT, CDR2 YYEEEE. The CDR3 spans 15 residues. V shed 4 bases and J 1 base; nucleotides not matched to a gene: 5. CDR3 nucleotides: TGTGCCAGCAGCCAGGCGGGGGGACGCACAGATACGCAGTATTTT. Translation gives CASSQAGGRTDTQYF.

This clone was recorded once. The rearrangement links TRBV7-9 to TRBJ2-3; 8 bases are a match to TRBD2. Trimming removed 4 bases from V and 4 bases from J; junction bases left unmatched: 7. CDR1 SEHNR and CDR2 FQNEAQ come from the germline V gene (reference sequence). CDR3 size: 15 residues. The CDR3 coding sequence is TGTGCCAGCAGCTCTGGCGGGGGGAGAGCAGATACGCAGTATTTT. Protein: CASSSGGGRADTQYF.

The chain employs TRBV9 and TRBJ1-1; 11 bases are a match to TRBD1. This CDR3 has 14 amino acids. Germline trimming cut 7 bases from V and 6 bases from J; bases unmatched to any gene: 8. The germline CDR1 and CDR2 sequences are SGDLS and YYNGEE. CDR3 region: CASGRGQGGPEAFF. As DNA, the CDR3 is TGTGCCAGCGGGAGGGGACAGGGGGGCCCTGAAGCTTTCTTT.

This chain joins TRBV9 and TRBJ1-6; the D is unclear. The CDR3 covers 13 residues. The germline V gene encodes CDR1 SGDLS and CDR2 YYNGEE. V was cut by 1 base and J by 10 bases, with 9 bases left in between. CDR3 bases: TGTGCCAGCAGCGTAAAAAGACACTCACCCCTCCACTTT. Translating it yields CASSVKRHSPLHF.

V is TRBV27 and J is TRBJ1-5; 7 bases line up with TRBD1. Germline CDR1 and CDR2: MNHEY and SMNVEV (reference sequence). V trimming: 2 bases; J trimming: 4 bases; junction bases outside the gene matches: 8. This CDR3 comprises 16 residues. The CDR3 loop is CASSLRAPTGNQPQHF. As DNA, the CDR3 is TGTGCCAGCAGTTTAAGGGCCCCGACAGGGAATCAGCCCCAGCATTTT.

The V gene is TRBV6-2 or TRBV6-3, the J gene TRBJ2-7; D unresolved. Per germline, CDR1 MNHEY and CDR2 SVGEGT. The CDR3 extends over 15 amino acids. Trimming took off 5 bases at V and 0 bases at J, with 14 bases between the two ends. The DNA for the CDR3 is TGTGCCAGCAGTGTATATCAGCCACTCTCCTACGAGCAGTACTTC. Translated, it gives CASSVYQPLSYEQYF.

The chain recombines TRBV15 with TRBJ1-4; D gene uncertain. Germline V gene sequence: CDR1 LNHNV, CDR2 YYDKDF (reference sequence). Between the trimmed V and J ends, which lost 3 bases and 6 bases, there was a span of 5 bases. The CDR3 is 12 amino acids. CDR3 sequence: CATSRGYEKLFF. Here the CDR3 DNA reads TGTGCCACCAGCAGGGGCTATGAAAAACTGTTTTTT.

The V and J genes are TRBV18 and TRBJ2-1, with D uncertain. V shed 0 bases and J shed 0 bases, with 9 bases lying between them. In germline, CDR1 is KGHSH, CDR2 LQKENI. The length of the CDR3 is 16 residues. CDR3 residues: CASSPPMVSSYNEQFF. CDR3 sequence (DNA): TGTGCCAGCTCACCACCGATGGTGAGCTCCTACAATGAGCAGTTCTTC.

The rearrangement links TRBV18 to TRBJ1-2; D remains ambiguous. The CDR3 runs 9 residues. With 4 bases removed from V and 11 bases from J, the gap between germline ends came to 5 bases. CDR1 is KGHSH, CDR2 LQKENI, per germline. Here the CDR3 reads CASSLTYTF. CDR3 DNA sequence: TGTGCCAGCTCACTTACATACACCTTC.

V gene TRBV25-1 combines with J gene TRBJ2-2, with TRBD1 matching over 9 bases. With 3 bases clipped from V and 4 bases from J, the junction kept 6 bases outside the gene matches. Germline V lookup: CDR1 MGHDK, CDR2 SYGVNS. The CDR3 consists of 16 residues. In DNA, the CDR3 is TGTGCCAGCAGTGACGCGGGACAGGGCCCCACCGGGGAGCTGTTTTTT. Translated, it gives CASSDAGQGPTGELFF.